The clone carrying this T cell receptor beta chain appeared many times. The antigen is undetermined. These data belong to a study of beta chain features in type 1 diabetes. cDNA synthesis used the whole RNA isolate, giving expressed TCRB sequences. Naive, central memory and regulatory T cell samples yielded about 3.57 million reads on average. Repertoires were generated with immunoSEQ multiplex PCR, while TCRdb's copy carries only in-frame clones and drops some. The table has more than 130,000 clones, about 7% seen once. CD45RO/CCR7/CD25/CD127/CD95/CD27 staining was used to isolate CD4+ naive, central memory, regulatory and stem cell-like memory cells by sorting. Findings and caveats of the study: PCR could preferentially amplify shorter templates, alike in patients and controls. A definitive answer on HLA type influencing TCRB rearrangement was not reached here.

The germline V gene has CDR1 MGHDK and CDR2 SYGVNS. The V gene lost 1 base and the J gene lost 5 bases, with 12 bases spanning the gap. The CDR3 covers 15 residues. This TCR was sampled from a woman in her 30s in good health. V usage is TRBV25-1 and J usage is TRBJ2-1; maybe TRBD1 (6 bases). Input material: central memory CD4+ T cells from blood. CDR3 residues: CASSESLTGDNEQFF. CDR3 bases: TGTGCCAGCAGTGAATCCTTGACAGGCGACAATGAGCAGTTCTTC.